This T cell receptor beta chain was sequenced for a study of T cell repertoires in ileal Crohn's disease. Across the study: The M6 sample came from neoterminal ileum during colonoscopy after surgery.

Time point given: neoterminal ileum biopsy at postoperative endoscopy, about 6 months after surgery. The assay was immunoSEQ multiplex PCR, and TCRdb's table has in-frame clones only and misses some. The table includes 9,500 to 15,000 clones, 75% to 90% detected once. The V gene lost 6 bases and the J gene lost 7 bases, with 15 bases spanning the gap. CDR3 length: 13 amino acids. Germline CDR1 LNHDA, CDR2 SQIVND (reference sequence). The sample was ileal tissue. The sequence came from an adult with Crohn's disease. This sequence joins TRBV19 and TRBJ1-2, with TRBD1 as a possible D gene (5 bases). The CDR3 nucleotides are TGTGCCAGTAGAGCGACAGTCATTGGTGGCTACACCTTC. It yields the protein CASRATVIGGYTF. The whole variable domain, filled in from reference TRBV19 and TRBJ1-2, reads DGGITQSPKYLFRKEGQNVTLSCEQNLNHDAMYWYRQDPGQGLRLIYYSQIVNDFQKGDIAEGYSVSREKKESFPLTVTSAQKNPTAFYLCASRATVIGGYTFGSGTRLTVV.